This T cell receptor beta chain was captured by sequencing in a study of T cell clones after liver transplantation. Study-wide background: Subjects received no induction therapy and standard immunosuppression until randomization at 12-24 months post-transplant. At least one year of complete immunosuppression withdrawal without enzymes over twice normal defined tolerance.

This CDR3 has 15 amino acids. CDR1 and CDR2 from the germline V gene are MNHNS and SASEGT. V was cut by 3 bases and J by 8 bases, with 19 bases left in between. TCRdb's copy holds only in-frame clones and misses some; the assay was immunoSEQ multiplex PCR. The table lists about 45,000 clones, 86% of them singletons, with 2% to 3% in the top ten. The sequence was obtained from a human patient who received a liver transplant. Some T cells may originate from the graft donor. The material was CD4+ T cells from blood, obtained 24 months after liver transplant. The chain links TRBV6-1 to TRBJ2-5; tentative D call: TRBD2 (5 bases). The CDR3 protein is CASSDSFKLVGTQYF. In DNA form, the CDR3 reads TGTGCCAGCAGTGATAGTTTTAAACTAGTAGGTACCCAGTACTTC.